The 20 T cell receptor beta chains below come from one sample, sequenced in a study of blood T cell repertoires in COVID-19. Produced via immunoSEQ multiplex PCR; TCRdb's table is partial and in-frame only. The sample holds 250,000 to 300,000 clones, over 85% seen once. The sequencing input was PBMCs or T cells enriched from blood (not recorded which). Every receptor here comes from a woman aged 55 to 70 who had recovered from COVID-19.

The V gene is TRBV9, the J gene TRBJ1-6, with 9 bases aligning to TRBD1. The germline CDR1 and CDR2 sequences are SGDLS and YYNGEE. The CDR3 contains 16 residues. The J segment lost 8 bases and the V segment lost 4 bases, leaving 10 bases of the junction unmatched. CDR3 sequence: CASSQTGGAPDSPLHF. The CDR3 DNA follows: TGTGCCAGCAGCCAAACAGGGGGCGCACCGGATTCACCCCTCCACTTT.

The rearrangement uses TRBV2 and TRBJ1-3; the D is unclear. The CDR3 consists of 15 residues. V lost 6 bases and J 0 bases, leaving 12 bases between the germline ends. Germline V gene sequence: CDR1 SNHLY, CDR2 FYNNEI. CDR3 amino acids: CASRPTGASGNTIYF. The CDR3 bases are TGTGCCAGCAGGCCGACGGGAGCCTCTGGAAACACCATATATTTT.

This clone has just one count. The CDR3 nucleotides are TGTGCCAGCTCCAAGGGTGGGAGCTCCTACAATGAGCAGTTCTTC. Protein product: CASSKGGSSYNEQFF. This chain joins TRBV18 and TRBJ2-1, with D possibly TRBD2 on 5 matching bases. The CDR3 has 15 amino acids. Germline V lookup: CDR1 KGHSH, CDR2 LQKENI. The germline V and J ends were trimmed by 6 bases and 0 bases, with 12 bases remaining between them.

The CDR3 DNA sequence: TGTGCCAGCAGCCTCCGGCGGGGGGGAAACAATGAGCAGTTCTTC. Protein sequence: CASSLRRGGNNEQFF. The gene calls are TRBV6-5 and TRBJ2-1; TRBD2 aligns across 9 bases. V gave up 6 bases and J gave up 5 bases; unmatched junction bases: 8. Germline V gives CDR1 MNHEY, CDR2 SVGAGI. This CDR3 comprises 15 residues.

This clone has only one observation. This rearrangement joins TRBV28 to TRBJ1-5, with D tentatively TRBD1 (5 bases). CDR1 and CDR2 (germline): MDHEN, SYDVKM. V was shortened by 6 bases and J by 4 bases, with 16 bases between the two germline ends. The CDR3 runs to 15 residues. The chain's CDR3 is CASRSGGGGNQPQHF. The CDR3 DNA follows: TGTGCCAGCAGGTCGGGCGGCGGGGGGAATCAGCCCCAGCATTTT. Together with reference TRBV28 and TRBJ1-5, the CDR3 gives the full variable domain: DVKVTQSSRYLVKRTGEKVFLECVQDMDHENMFWYRQDPGLGLRLIYFSYDVKMKEKGDIPEGYSVSREKKERFSLILESASTNQTSMYLCASRSGGGGNQPQHFGDGTRLSIL.

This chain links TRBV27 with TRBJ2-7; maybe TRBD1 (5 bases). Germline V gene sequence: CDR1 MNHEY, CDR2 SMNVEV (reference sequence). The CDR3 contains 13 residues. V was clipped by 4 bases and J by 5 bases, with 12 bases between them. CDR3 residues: CASSYSGFHEQYF. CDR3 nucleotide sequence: TGTGCCAGCAGTTATTCAGGGTTCCACGAGCAGTACTTC.

This CDR3 is CAWNLGTNGYTF. DNA for the CDR3: TGTGCCTGGAATTTGGGGACAAATGGCTACACCTTC. The chain joins TRBV30 to TRBJ1-2, with a tentative D call TRBD1 (6 bases). From germline, CDR1 is GTSNPN and CDR2 SVGIG (reference sequence). This CDR3 has 12 amino acids. V was shortened by 4 bases and J by 6 bases, with 12 bases between the two germline ends.

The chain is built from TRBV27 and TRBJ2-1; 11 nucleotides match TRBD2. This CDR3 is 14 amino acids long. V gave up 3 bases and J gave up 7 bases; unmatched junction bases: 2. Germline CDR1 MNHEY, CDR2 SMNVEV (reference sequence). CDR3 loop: CASSFRLAGNEQFF. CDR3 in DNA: TGTGCCAGCAGTTTCAGACTAGCGGGGAATGAGCAGTTCTTC.

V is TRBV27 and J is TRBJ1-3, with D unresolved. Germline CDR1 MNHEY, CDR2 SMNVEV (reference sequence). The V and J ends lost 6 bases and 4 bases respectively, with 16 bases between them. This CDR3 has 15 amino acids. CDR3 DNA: TGTGCCAGCAGGCCTCAGGCAGTAAAAGGAAACACCATATATTTT. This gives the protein CASRPQAVKGNTIYF.

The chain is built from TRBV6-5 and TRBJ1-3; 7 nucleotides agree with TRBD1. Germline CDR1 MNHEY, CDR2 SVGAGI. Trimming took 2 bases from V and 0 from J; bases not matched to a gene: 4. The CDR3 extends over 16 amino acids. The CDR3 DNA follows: TGTGCCAGCAGTTACGCTGGGACAGACTCTGGAAACACCATATATTTT. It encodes CASSYAGTDSGNTIYF.

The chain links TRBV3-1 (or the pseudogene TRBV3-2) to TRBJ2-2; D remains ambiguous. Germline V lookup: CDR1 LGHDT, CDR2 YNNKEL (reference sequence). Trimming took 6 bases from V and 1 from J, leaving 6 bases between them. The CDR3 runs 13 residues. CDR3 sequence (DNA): TGTGCCAGCAGGGCCCTGAACACCGGGGAGCTGTTTTTT. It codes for CASRALNTGELFF.

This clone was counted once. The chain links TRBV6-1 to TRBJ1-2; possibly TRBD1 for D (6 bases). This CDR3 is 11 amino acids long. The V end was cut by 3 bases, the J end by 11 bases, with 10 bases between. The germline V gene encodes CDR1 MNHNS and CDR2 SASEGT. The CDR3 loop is CASSDGQIYTF. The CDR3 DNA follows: TGTGCCAGCAGTGACGGACAGATTTACACCTTC.

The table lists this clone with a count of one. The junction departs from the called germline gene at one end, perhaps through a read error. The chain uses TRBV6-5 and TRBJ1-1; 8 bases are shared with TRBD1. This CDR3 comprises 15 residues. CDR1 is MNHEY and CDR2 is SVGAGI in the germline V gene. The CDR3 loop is CASIYETGENTEAFF. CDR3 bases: TGTGCCAGCATTTACGAGACAGGGGAGAACACTGAAGCTTTCTTT.

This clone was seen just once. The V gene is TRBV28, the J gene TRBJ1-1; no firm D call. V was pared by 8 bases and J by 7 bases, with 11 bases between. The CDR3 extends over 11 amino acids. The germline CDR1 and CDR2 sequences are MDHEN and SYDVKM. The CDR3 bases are TGTGCCAGCGAGGTCAATGGTGAAGCTTTCTTT. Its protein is CASEVNGEAFF. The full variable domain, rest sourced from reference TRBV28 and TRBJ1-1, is DVKVTQSSRYLVKRTGEKVFLECVQDMDHENMFWYRQDPGLGLRLIYFSYDVKMKEKGDIPEGYSVSREKKERFSLILESASTNQTSMYLCASEVNGEAFFGQGTRLTVV.

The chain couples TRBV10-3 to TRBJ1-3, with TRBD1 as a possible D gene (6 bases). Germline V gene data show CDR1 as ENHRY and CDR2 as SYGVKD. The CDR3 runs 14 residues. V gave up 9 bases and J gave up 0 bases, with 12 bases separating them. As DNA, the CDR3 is TGTGCCATAGGACAGCCTGTCTCTGGAAACACCATATATTTT. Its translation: CAIGQPVSGNTIYF.

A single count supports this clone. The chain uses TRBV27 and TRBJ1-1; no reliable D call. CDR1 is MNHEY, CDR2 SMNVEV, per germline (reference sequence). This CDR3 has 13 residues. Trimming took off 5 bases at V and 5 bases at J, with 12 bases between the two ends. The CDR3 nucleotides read TGTGCCAGCAGTGGGCGGGTGGTGACTGAAGCTTTCTTT. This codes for CASSGRVVTEAFF.

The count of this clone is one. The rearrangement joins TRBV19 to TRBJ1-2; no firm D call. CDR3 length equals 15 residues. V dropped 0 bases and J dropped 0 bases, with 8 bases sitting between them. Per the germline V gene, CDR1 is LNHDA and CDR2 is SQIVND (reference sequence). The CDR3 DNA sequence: TGTGCCAGTAGTATAGAGTGGCTGCCTAACTATGGCTACACCTTC. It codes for CASSIEWLPNYGYTF.

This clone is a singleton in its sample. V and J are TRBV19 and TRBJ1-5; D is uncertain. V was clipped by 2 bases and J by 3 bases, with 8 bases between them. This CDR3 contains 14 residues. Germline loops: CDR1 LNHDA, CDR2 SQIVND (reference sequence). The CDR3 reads CASSISRHNQPQHF. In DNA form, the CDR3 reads TGTGCCAGTAGTATATCCCGACACAATCAGCCCCAGCATTTT.

The CDR3 is CASSLLRGGYEQYF. The DNA of the CDR3 is TGTGCCAGCAGCTTATTACGCGGGGGCTACGAGCAGTACTTC. V is TRBV11-2 and J is TRBJ2-7, with 7 bases matching TRBD2. There are 14 residues in the CDR3. CDR1 is SGHAT and CDR2 is FQNNGV in the germline V gene. The V segment lost 2 bases and the J segment 3 bases; nucleotides outside the gene matches: 4.

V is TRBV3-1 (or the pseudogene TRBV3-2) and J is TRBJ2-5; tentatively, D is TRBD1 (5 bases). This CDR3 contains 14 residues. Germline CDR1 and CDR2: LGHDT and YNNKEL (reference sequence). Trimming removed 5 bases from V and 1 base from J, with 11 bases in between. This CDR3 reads CASSNQGSQETQYF. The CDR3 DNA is TGTGCCAGCAGCAACCAGGGATCCCAAGAGACCCAGTACTTC.